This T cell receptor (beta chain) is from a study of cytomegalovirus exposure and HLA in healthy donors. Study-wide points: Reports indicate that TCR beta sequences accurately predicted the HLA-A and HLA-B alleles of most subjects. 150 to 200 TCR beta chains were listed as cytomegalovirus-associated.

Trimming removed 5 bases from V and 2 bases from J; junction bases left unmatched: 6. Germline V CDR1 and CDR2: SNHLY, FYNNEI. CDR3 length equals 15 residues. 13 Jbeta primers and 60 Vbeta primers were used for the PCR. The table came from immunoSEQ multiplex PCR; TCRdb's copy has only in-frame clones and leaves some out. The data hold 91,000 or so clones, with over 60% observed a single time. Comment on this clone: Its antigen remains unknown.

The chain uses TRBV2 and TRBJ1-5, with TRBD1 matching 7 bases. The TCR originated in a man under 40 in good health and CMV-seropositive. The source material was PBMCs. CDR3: CASSYQGGGNQPQHF. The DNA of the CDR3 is TGTGCCAGCAGTTATCAGGGGGGAGGCAATCAGCCCCAGCATTTT.